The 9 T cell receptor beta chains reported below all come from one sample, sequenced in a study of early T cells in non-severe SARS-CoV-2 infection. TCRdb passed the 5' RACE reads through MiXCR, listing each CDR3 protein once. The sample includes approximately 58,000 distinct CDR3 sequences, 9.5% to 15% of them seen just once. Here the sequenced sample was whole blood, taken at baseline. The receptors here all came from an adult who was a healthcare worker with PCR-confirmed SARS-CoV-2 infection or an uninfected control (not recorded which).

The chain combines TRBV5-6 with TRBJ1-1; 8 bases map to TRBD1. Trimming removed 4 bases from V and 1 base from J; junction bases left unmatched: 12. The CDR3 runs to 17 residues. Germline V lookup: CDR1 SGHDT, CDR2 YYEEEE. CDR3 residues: CASSPDRGSAANTEAFF. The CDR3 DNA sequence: TGTGCCAGCAGCCCCGACAGGGGTTCCGCCGCGAACACTGAAGCTTTCTTT. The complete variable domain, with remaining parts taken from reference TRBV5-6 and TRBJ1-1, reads DAGVTQSPTHLIKTRGQQVTLRCSPKSGHDTVSWYQQALGQGPQFIFQYYEEEERQRGNFPDRFSGHQFPNYSSELNVNALLLGDSALYLCASSPDRGSAANTEAFFGQGTRLTVV.

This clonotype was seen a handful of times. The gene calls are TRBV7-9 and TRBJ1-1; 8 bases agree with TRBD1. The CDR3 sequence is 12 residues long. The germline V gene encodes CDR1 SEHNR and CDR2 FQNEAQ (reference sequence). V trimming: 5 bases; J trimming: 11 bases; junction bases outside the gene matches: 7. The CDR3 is CASSRETGDAFF. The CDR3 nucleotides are TGTGCCAGCAGCCGCGAGACAGGGGACGCTTTCTTT.

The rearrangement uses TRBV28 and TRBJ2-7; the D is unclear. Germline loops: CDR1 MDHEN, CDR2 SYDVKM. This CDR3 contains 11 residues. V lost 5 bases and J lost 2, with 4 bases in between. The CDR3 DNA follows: TGTGCCAGCAGTCATGCCTACGAGCAGTACTTC. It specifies CASSHAYEQYF.

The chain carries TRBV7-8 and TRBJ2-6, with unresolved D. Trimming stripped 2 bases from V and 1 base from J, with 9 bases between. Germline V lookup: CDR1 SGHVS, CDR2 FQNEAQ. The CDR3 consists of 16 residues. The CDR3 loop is CASSLWTGSGANVLTF. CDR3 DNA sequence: TGTGCCAGCAGCTTATGGACCGGGTCTGGGGCCAACGTCCTGACTTTC.

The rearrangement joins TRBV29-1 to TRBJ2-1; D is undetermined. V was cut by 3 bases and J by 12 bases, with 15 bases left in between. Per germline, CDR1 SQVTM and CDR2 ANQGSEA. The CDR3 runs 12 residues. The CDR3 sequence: CSVEGESRVQFF. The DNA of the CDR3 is TGCAGCGTTGAGGGTGAGTCGCGAGTGCAGTTCTTC.

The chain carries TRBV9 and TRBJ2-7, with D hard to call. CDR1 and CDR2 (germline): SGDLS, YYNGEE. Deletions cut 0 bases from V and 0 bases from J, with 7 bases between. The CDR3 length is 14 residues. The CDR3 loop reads CASSVAWPSYEQYF. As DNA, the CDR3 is TGTGCCAGCAGCGTAGCTTGGCCCTCCTACGAGCAGTACTTC.

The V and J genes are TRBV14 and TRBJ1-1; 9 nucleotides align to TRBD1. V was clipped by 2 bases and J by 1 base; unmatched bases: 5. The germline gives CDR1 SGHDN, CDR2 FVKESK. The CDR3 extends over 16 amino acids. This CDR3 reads CASSQYGQGRNTEAFF. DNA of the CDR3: TGTGCCAGCAGCCAATACGGACAGGGGCGGAACACTGAAGCTTTCTTT.

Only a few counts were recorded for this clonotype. CDR3 in amino acids: CSARPATFGYEQYF. CDR3 in DNA: TGCAGTGCTAGACCCGCTACCTTTGGTTACGAGCAGTACTTC. The V and J genes are TRBV20-1 and TRBJ2-7; D call uncertain. Germline CDR1 reads DFQATT; CDR2 reads SNEGSKA (reference sequence). This CDR3 has 14 amino acids. V lost 2 bases to trimming and J lost 4 bases, with 15 bases between them.

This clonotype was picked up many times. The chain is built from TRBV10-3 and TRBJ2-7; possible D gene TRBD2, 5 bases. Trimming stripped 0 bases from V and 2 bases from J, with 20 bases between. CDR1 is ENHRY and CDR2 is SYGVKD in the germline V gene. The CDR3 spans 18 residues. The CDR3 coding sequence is TGTGCCATCAGTGAGTCGTTCCGCCAGACGGGATATGCCTACGAGCAGTACTTC. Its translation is CAISESFRQTGYAYEQYF.